Listed below are T cell receptor beta chains from one sample, sequenced in a study of glioma-infiltrating T cells. TCRdb independently ran MiXCR on the multiplex PCR reads; one entry per CDR3 protein. The top ten clones hold over 20% of a sample with some 190,000 distinct CDR3 sequences, more than 25% of them seen once. The sequencing input was glioma tissue, nonneoplastic brain tissue, or PBMCs (not recorded which). All receptors come from a human donor with low-grade glioma or glioblastoma, undergoing nonglioma brain surgery, or in good health (not recorded which). CDR3s include the opening cysteine and the closing phenylalanine or tryptophan. Fields, in order: J gene, D gene, V gene, clone size, CDR3 DNA, CDR3 protein. The D gene is left open where the match is weak. The listing skips clone size in some rows; elsewhere it reads once, few, many or a size class.

TRBJ1-1	NA	TRBV3-1	NA	TGTGCCAGCAGCCAAGGGAGGGGCAAGTTCGGGCTGACCACTGAAGCTTTCTTT	CASSQGRGKFGLTTEAFF
TRBJ1-2	NA	TRBV18	many	TGTGCCAGCTCACTTACCGGACCCTCCCCATCCAGCTATGGCTACACCTTC	CASSLTGPSPSSYGYTF
TRBJ2-1	NA	TRBV4-3	many	TGCGCCAGCAGCGACGCGGGACAGAACAATGAGCAGTTCTTC	CASSDAGQNNEQFF
TRBJ1-3	TRBD1	TRBV30	NA	TGTGCCTGGGCAGCCGGGACAGGTTCTGGAAACACCATATATTTT	CAWAAGTGSGNTIYF
TRBJ2-2	TRBD2	TRBV19	NA	TGTGCCAGTCAACCCAGGACTAGCGGGAGTGGGGAGCTGTTTTTT	CASQPRTSGSGELFF
TRBJ2-1	TRBD2	TRBV2	NA	TGTGCCAGCACCGACCGGCCAGGGACTAGCGGGAGTTGGGGGAACGTTGAGCAGTTCTTC	CASTDRPGTSGSWGNVEQFF
TRBJ1-5	TRBD1	TRBV6-2/TRBV6-3	many	TGTGCCAGCAGTCTCACAGGGGATTTTCAGCCCCAGCATTTT	CASSLTGDFQPQHF
TRBJ1-1	NA	TRBV6-9	NA	TGTGCCAGCAGTTTAGGGTGTGTAGCTTTCTTT	CASSLGCVAFF
TRBJ2-7	NA	TRBV29-1	many	TGCAGCGTTGACAGGGGCAACGAGCAGTACTTC	CSVDRGNEQYF
TRBJ1-5	NA	TRBV19	few	TGTGCCAGTAGTGCCGCCGTTAGCAATCAGCCCCAGCATTTT	CASSAAVSNQPQHF
TRBJ1-5	NA	TRBV12-3/TRBV12-4	NA	TGTGCCAGCAGCTGGCTTAAGGACCGGGGTTCTCGGGATAGCAATCAGCCCCAGCATTTT	CASSWLKDRGSRDSNQPQHF
TRBJ1-3	NA	TRBV20-1	many	TGCAGTGCTAGAGGAGAGGGTAGAGGAAACACCATATATTTT	CSARGEGRGNTIYF
TRBJ1-2	NA	TRBV28	many	TGTGCCAGCAGTAGGAGAGGCTACACCTTC	CASSRRGYTF
TRBJ1-1	NA	TRBV6-2/TRBV6-3	many	TGTGCCAGCAGCGATCTCACCACTTTGAACACTGAAGCTTTCTTT	CASSDLTTLNTEAFF
TRBJ2-1	NA	TRBV4-2	many	TGTGCCAGCAGCCAAGAATGGCGGAACAATGAGCAGTTCTTC	CASSQEWRNNEQFF
TRBJ2-7	TRBD1	TRBV2	NA	TGTGCCAGCTCCCCCCACGGGACAGGGGGCTACGAGCAGTACTTC	CASSPHGTGGYEQYF
TRBJ1-2	NA	TRBV7-2	many	TGTGCCAGCAGCTTAGTCATGGGCTATGGCTACACCTTC	CASSLVMGYGYTF
TRBJ1-2	TRBD1	TRBV25-1	once	TGTGCCAGCAGTCTTGCCGGGACAGGGTTTAACTATGCCTACACCTTC	CASSLAGTGFNYAYTF
TRBJ2-3	TRBD2	TRBV20-1	many	TGCAGTGCTACCCTTCGCGGGAGGCGTTCGACAGATACGCAGTATTTT	CSATLRGRRSTDTQYF
TRBJ2-1	TRBD2	TRBV19	NA	TGTGCCAGTAGTGCCCTAGCGGGAGACTCCTACAATGAGCAGTTCTTC	CASSALAGDSYNEQFF
TRBJ2-7	TRBD2	TRBV20-1	many	TGCAGTGCTAGAGATGTGGGCGGGAGTCAAGGGCAGTACTTC	CSARDVGGSQGQYF
TRBJ1-1	NA	TRBV18	many	TGTGCCAGCTCAGAGATGGACAGTGAAGCTTTCTTT	CASSEMDSEAFF
TRBJ1-3	TRBD1	TRBV20-1	many	TGCAGTGCGCGAGGGACAGCCTCTGGAAACACCATATATTTT	CSARGTASGNTIYF
TRBJ2-1	NA	TRBV10-3	many	TGTGCCATCAGTGAGGGTGAGCGCAGGGCGGGTGAGCAGTTCTTC	CAISEGERRAGEQFF
TRBJ2-3	NA	TRBV6-2/TRBV6-3	many	TGTGCCAGCAGTTATAACCCCAGTGTCGTCCCAGATACGCAGTATTTT	CASSYNPSVVPDTQYF
TRBJ2-3	NA	TRBV11-2	many	TGTGCCAGCAGTTCAGGGAGCTCATTCGGATCAGATACGCAGTATTTT	CASSSGSSFGSDTQYF
TRBJ1-6	NA	TRBV28	many	TGTGCCAGCAGTTTTTTTTCGGGTGAGCATTCACCCCTCCACTTT	CASSFFSGEHSPLHF
TRBJ1-2	NA	TRBV5-1	few	TGCGCCAGCAGCCAATCTACAGGCCCGGATAACTATGGCTACACCTTC	CASSQSTGPDNYGYTF
TRBJ1-6	NA	TRBV7-2	many	TGTGCCAGCAGCTTAGCCGGCCCGCCGAATTCACCCCTCCACTTT	CASSLAGPPNSPLHF
TRBJ1-1	NA	TRBV7-9	many	TGTGCCAGCAGCCCGGGGGGGTACAGCCGGACTGAAGCTTTCTTT	CASSPGGYSRTEAFF
TRBJ1-1	NA	TRBV28	NA	TGTGCCAGCAGTTTAATCCCGACAGAGGGCACTGAAGCTTTCTTT	CASSLIPTEGTEAFF
TRBJ2-1	TRBD2	TRBV11-2	NA	TGTGCCAGCAGCTTAGTTCCCATAGCGGGAGGCTCCTACAATGAGCAGTTCTTC	CASSLVPIAGGSYNEQFF
TRBJ1-3	NA	TRBV30	NA	TGTGCCTGGAGTAAGGGCCCCGCCGACTCTGGAAACACCATATATTTT	CAWSKGPADSGNTIYF